Following are 2 T cell receptor beta chains from one sample sequenced in a study of blood T cell repertoires in COVID-19. Measured with immunoSEQ multiplex PCR; TCRdb has only the in-frame clones, and not every one. The sample has 70,000 to 95,000 clones; roughly 89% are singletons. Material for sequencing was peripheral blood. The receptors were gathered from a man in his fifties or sixties with acute or convalescent COVID-19.

This chain uses TRBV29-1 with TRBJ2-5, with D possibly TRBD1 on 5 matching bases. This CDR3 contains 12 residues. Germline CDR1 SQVTM, CDR2 ANQGSEA. V was cut by 4 bases and J by 4 bases, with 10 bases left in between. CDR3: CSVGAGSETQYF. The CDR3 DNA is TGCAGCGTTGGGGCAGGGTCAGAGACCCAGTACTTC.

The V gene is TRBV9, the J gene TRBJ1-4; 12 nucleotides align to TRBD1. The ends lost 4 bases at V and 8 bases at J; junction bases unmatched: 6. The CDR3 runs 15 residues. CDR1 SGDLS and CDR2 YYNGEE come from the germline V gene. The CDR3 DNA follows: TGTGCCAGCAGCCCAGGGACAGGGGGCGCCGAAAAACTGTTTTTT. Translated, it gives CASSPGTGGAEKLFF.